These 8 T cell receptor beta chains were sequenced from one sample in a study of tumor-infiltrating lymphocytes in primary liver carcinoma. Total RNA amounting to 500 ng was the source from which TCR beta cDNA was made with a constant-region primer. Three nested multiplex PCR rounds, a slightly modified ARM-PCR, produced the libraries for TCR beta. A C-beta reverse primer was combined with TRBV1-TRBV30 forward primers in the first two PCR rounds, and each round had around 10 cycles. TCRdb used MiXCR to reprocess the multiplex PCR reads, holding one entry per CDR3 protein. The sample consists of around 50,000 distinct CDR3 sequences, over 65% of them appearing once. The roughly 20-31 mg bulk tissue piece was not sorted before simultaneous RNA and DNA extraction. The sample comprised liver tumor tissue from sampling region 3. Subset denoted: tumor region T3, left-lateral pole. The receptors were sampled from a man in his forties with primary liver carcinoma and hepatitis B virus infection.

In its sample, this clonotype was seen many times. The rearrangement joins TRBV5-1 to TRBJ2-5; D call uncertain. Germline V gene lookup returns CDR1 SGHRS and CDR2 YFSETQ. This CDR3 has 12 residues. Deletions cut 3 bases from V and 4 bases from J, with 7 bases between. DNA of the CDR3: TGCGCCAGCAGCTCTATAGGAGAGACCCAGTACTTC. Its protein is CASSSIGETQYF.

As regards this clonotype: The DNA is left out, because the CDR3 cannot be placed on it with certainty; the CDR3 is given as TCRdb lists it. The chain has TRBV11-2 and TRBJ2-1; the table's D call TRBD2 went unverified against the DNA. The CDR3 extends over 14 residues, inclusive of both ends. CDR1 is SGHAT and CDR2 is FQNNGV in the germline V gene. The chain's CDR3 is CASSSVGPGNERFF.

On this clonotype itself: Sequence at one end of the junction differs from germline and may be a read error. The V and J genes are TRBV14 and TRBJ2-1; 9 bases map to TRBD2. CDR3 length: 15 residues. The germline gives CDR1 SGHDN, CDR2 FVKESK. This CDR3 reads CASSVVAGAYNEQLF. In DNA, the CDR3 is TGTGCCAGCAGTGTCGTAGCGGGAGCCTACAATGAGCAGCTCTTC.

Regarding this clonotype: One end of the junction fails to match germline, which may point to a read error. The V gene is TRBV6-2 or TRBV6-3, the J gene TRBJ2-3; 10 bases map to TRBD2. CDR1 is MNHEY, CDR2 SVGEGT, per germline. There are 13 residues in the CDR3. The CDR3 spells CTSSWGLANTQYF. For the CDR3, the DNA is TGTACCAGTAGCTGGGGACTAGCGAATACGCAGTATTTT.

CDR3 amino acids: CSVLGSEAFF. As DNA, the CDR3 is TGCAGTGTTCTCGGCTCTGAAGCTTTCTTT. The J gene is TRBJ1-1, the V gene TRBV29-1; D not resolved. This CDR3 region has 10 residues. Germline V lookup: CDR1 SQVTM, CDR2 ANQGSEA.

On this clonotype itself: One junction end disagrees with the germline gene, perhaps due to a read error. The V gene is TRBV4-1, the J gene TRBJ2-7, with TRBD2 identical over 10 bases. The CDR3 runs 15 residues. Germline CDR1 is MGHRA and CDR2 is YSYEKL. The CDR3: CASSQASSGGYEQYF. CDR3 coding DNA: TGCGCCAGCAGCCAAGCCTCTAGCGGGGGCTACGAGCAGTATTTC.

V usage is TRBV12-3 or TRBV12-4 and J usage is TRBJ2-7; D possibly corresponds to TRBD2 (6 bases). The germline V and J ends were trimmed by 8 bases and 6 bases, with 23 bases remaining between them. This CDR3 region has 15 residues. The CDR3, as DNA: TGTGCCAGCGCCGAACCGGGACTGGCTTTTTTCGAGCAGTACTTC. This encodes CASAEPGLAFFEQYF.

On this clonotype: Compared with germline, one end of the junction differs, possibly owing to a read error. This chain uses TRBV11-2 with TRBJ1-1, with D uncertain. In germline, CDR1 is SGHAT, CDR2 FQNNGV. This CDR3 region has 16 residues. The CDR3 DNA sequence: TGTGCCAGCTGCTTCGATTTGGCCGGAAGAGTCACTGAAGCTTTCTTT. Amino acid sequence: CASCFDLAGRVTEAFF.